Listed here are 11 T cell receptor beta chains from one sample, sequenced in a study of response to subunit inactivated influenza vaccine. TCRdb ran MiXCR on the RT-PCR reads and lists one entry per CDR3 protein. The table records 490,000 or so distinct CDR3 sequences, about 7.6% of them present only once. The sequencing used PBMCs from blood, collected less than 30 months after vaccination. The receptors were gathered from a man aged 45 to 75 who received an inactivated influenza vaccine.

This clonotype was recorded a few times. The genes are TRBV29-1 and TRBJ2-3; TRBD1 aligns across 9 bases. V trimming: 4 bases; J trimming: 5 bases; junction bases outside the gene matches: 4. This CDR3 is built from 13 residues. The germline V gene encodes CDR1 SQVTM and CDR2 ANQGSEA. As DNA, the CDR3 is TGCAGCGTTGGGGGACAGGGAGGAGATACGCAGTATTTT. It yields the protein CSVGGQGGDTQYF.

The DNA of the CDR3 is TGCAGTGCTAGAAGCCAGGGGGTTGTCTACGAGCAGTACTTC. Encoded protein: CSARSQGVVYEQYF. The chain links TRBV20-1 to TRBJ2-7, with 7 bases lining up with TRBD1. V shed 2 bases and J 3 bases; nucleotides not matched to a gene: 7. From germline, CDR1 is DFQATT and CDR2 SNEGSKA (reference sequence). The CDR3 loop spans 14 amino acids.

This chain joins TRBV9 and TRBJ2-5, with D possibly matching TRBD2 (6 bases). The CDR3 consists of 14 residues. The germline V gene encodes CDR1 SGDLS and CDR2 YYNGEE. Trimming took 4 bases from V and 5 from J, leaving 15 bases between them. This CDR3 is CASSLLADWETQYF. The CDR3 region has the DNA TGTGCCAGCAGCCTCTTAGCGGATTGGGAGACCCAGTACTTC.

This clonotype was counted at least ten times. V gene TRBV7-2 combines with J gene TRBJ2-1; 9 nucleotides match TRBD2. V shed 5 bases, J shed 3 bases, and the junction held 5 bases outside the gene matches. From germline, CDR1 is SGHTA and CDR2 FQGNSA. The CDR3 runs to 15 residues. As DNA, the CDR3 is TGTGCCAGCAGCCGTACTAGCGGGCACTACAATGAGCAGTTCTTC. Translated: CASSRTSGHYNEQFF.

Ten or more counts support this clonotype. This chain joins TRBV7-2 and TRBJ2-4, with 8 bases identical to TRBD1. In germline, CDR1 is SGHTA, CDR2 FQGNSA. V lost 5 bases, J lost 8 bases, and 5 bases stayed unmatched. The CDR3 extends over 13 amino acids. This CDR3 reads CASSQMTGDIQYF. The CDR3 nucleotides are TGTGCCAGCAGCCAGATGACAGGGGACATTCAGTACTTC.

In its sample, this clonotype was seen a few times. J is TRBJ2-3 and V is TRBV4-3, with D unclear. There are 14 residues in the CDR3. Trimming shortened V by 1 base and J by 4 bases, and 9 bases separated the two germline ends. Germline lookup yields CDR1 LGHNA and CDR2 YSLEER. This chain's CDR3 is CASSQGVGPDTQYF. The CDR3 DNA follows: TGCGCCAGCAGCCAAGGCGTAGGCCCAGATACGCAGTATTTT.

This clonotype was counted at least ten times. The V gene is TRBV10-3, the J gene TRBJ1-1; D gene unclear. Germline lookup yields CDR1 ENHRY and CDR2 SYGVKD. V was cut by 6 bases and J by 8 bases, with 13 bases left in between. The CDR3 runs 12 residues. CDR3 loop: CAISPDRGEAFF. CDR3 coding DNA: TGTGCCATCAGCCCTGATCGAGGGGAAGCTTTCTTT.

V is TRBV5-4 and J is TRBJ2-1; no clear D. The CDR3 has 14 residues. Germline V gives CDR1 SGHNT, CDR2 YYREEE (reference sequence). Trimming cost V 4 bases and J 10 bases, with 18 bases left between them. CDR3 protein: CASSPPTLPGEQFF. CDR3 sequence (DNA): TGTGCCAGCAGCCCCCCGACTCTGCCTGGGGAGCAGTTCTTC.

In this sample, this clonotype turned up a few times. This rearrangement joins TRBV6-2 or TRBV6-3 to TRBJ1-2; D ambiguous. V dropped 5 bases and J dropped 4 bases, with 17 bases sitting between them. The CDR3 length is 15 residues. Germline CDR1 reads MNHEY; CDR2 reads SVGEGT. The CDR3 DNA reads TGTGCCAGCAGTCTCCGGGCGGACCCCGCCTATGGCTACACCTTC. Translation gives CASSLRADPAYGYTF.

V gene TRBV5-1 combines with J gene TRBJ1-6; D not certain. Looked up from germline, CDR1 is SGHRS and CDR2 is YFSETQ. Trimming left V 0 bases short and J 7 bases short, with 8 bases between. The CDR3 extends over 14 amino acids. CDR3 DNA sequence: TGCGCCAGCAGCTTGGAGGGTTTCAATTCACCCCTCCACTTT. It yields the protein CASSLEGFNSPLHF.

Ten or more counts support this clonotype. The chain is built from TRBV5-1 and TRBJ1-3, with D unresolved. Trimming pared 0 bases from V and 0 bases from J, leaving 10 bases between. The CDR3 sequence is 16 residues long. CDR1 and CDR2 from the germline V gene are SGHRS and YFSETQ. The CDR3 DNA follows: TGCGCCAGCAGCTTGGCCGGGATCCGCTCTGGAAACACCATATATTTT. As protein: CASSLAGIRSGNTIYF.